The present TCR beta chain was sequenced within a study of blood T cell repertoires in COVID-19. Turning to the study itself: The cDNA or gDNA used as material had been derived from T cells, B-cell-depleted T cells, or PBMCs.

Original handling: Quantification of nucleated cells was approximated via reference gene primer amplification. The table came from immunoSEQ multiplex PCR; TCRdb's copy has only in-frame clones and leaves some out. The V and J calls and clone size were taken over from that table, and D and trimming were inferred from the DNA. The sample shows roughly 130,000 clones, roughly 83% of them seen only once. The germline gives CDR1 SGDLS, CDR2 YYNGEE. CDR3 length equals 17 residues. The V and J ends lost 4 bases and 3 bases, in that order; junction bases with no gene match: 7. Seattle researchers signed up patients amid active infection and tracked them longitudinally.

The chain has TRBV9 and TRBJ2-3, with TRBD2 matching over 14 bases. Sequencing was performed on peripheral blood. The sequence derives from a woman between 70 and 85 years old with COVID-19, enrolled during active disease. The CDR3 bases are TGTGCCAGCAGCCTCCGACTAGCGGGGGGGCGAACAGATACGCAGTATTTT. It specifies CASSLRLAGGRTDTQYF.